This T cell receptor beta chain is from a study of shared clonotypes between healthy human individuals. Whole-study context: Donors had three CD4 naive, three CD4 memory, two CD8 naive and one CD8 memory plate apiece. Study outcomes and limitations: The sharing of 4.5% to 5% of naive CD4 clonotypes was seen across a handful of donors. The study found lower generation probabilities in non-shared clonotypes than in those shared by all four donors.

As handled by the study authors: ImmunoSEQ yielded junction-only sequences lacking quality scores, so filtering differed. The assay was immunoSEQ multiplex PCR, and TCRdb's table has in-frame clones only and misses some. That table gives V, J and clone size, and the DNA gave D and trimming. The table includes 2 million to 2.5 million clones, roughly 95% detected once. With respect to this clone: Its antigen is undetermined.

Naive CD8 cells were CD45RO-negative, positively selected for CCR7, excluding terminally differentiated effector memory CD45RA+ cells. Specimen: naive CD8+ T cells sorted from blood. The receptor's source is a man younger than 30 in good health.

CDR3 loop: CASSPLMYEQFF. For the CDR3, the DNA is TGTGCCAGCAGCCCCCTCATGTATGAGCAGTTCTTC. V and J are TRBV7-9 and TRBJ2-1; D is unresolved. V lost 5 bases, J lost 8 bases, and 10 bases lay in between. Germline CDR1 and CDR2: SEHNR and FQNEAQ (reference sequence). There are 12 residues in the CDR3.